One and the same sample provided the 9 T cell receptor beta chains below, sequenced in a study of CD8 T cells in ankylosing spondylitis. One entry per CDR3 protein results from TCRdb running MiXCR on the 5' RACE reads. The data hold about 220,000 distinct CDR3 sequences, with around 25% observed a single time. Sequencing input: blood, either unsorted or a sorted T cell fraction (not recorded which). Receptors originate from a male donor with ankylosing spondylitis or in good health (not recorded which).

This clonotype was observed at least ten times. The chain combines TRBV5-1 with TRBJ2-2; D possibly corresponds to TRBD2 (5 bases). Trimming shortened V by 2 bases and J by 1 base, and 9 bases separated the two germline ends. The germline V gene has CDR1 SGHRS and CDR2 YFSETQ. This CDR3 has 15 amino acids. CDR3 amino acids: CASSLAVQNTGELFF. For the CDR3, the DNA is TGCGCCAGCAGCTTAGCGGTCCAGAACACCGGGGAGCTGTTTTTT.

This clonotype was observed at least ten times. The chain links TRBV29-1 to TRBJ1-5; D remains ambiguous. V was clipped by 4 bases and J by 4 bases, with 8 bases between them. Per the germline V gene, CDR1 is SQVTM and CDR2 is ANQGSEA. CDR3 length equals 12 residues. The CDR3: CSVGSGNQPQHF. CDR3 in DNA: TGCAGCGTTGGTTCAGGTAATCAGCCCCAGCATTTT. The whole variable domain, remainder taken from reference TRBV29-1 and TRBJ1-5, is SAVISQKPSRDICQRGTSLTIQCQVDSQVTMMFWYRQQPGQSLTLIATANQGSEATYESGFVIDKFPISRPNLTFSTLTVSNMSPEDSSIYLCSVGSGNQPQHFGDGTRLSIL.

In its sample, this clonotype was seen many times. V usage is TRBV4-1 and J usage is TRBJ2-3, with 11 bases fitting TRBD2. V was pared by 4 bases and J by 0 bases, with 6 bases of the junction left unmatched. The CDR3 has 17 residues. Germline lookup yields CDR1 MGHRA and CDR2 YSYEKL. The CDR3 sequence is CASSRLAGPPSTDTQYF. The DNA of the CDR3 is TGCGCCAGCAGCCGACTAGCGGGACCCCCTAGCACAGATACGCAGTATTTT.

V usage is TRBV7-2 and J usage is TRBJ2-7; D is ambiguous. This CDR3 region has 12 residues. V lost 2 bases to trimming and J lost 6 bases, with 8 bases between them. Germline CDR1 SGHTA, CDR2 FQGNSA. The CDR3 nucleotides read TGTGCCAGCAGCTTATCCCAACTCGAGCAGTACTTC. It is translated as CASSLSQLEQYF. The whole variable domain, remainder taken from reference TRBV7-2 and TRBJ2-7, is GAGVSQSPSNKVTEKGKDVELRCDPISGHTALYWYRQSLGQGLEFLIYFQGNSAPDKSGLPSDRFSAERTGGSVSTLTIQRTQQEDSAVYLCASSLSQLEQYFGPGTRLTVT.

This chain joins TRBV3-1 and TRBJ2-5; unclear D gene. The CDR3 has 12 amino acids. Germline assignment: CDR1 LGHDT and CDR2 YNNKEL (reference sequence). Trimming stripped 1 base from V and 5 bases from J, with 5 bases between. DNA of the CDR3: TGTGCCAGCAGCCAAGTCAGTGAGACCCAGTACTTC. It codes for CASSQVSETQYF.

This clonotype was counted ten times or more. A junction boundary mismatches the germline segment, possibly from a read error. The CDR3 nucleotides are TGTGCTAGCAGCTTAGCGGGCCAGGGACTAGACGGGGAGCTGTTTTTT. Translation: CASSLAGQGLDGELFF. The rearrangement links TRBV7-7 to TRBJ2-2, with 8 bases aligning to TRBD2. CDR3 length equals 16 residues. Germline V gene lookup returns CDR1 SSHAT and CDR2 FNYEAQ (reference sequence).

This clonotype was recorded many times. This chain links TRBV9 with TRBJ2-3, with TRBD2 matching over 10 bases. V was pared by 0 bases and J by 4 bases, with 8 bases of the junction left unmatched. This CDR3 has 17 amino acids. Germline CDR1 SGDLS, CDR2 YYNGEE. The CDR3 sequence is CASSVGSSGRRADTQYF. CDR3 nucleotide sequence: TGTGCCAGCAGCGTAGGGTCTAGCGGGAGACGTGCAGATACGCAGTATTTT.

This clonotype was found many times. This chain joins TRBV23-1 and TRBJ2-7; the match to TRBD1 covers 8 bases. TRBV23-1 is sorted into the ORF group, with uncertain function. V trimming: 1 base; J trimming: 5 bases; junction bases outside the gene matches: 10. The CDR3 totals 16 residues. The CDR3 here is CASSQLNRGSCDEQYF. The CDR3 region has the DNA TGCGCCAGCAGTCAATTAAACAGGGGGTCGTGCGACGAGCAGTACTTC.

The rearrangement links TRBV29-1 to TRBJ2-7; 7 bases are a match to TRBD2. Germline CDR1 reads SQVTM; CDR2 reads ANQGSEA. CDR3 size: 12 residues. J gave up 2 bases and V 5 bases, and 3 bases lay outside the gene matches. The CDR3 sequence is CSVLAETYEQYF. The CDR3 DNA reads as TGCAGCGTTCTAGCGGAGACCTACGAGCAGTACTTC.